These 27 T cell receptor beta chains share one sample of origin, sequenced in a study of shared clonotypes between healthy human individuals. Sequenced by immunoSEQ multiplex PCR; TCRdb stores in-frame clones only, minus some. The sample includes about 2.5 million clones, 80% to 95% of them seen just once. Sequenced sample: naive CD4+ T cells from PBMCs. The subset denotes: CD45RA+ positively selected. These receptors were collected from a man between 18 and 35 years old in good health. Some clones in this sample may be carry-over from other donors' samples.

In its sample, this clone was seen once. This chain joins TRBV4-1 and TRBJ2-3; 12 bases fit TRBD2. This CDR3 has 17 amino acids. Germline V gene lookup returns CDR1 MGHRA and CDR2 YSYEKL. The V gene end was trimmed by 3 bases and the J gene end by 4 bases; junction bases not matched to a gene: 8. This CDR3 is CASSHRRLAGVADTQYF. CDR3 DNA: TGCGCCAGCAGCCATCGACGACTAGCGGGAGTGGCAGATACGCAGTATTTT.

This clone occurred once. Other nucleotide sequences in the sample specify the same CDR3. In DNA, the CDR3 is TGTGCCAGCAGCTTTTACCGGGACACTGAAGCTTTCTTT. The encoded protein is CASSFYRDTEAFF. This chain connects TRBV7-2 to TRBJ1-1, with unresolved D. The CDR3 consists of 13 residues. Germline CDR1 reads SGHTA; CDR2 reads FQGNSA. V lost 3 bases and J 3 bases, leaving 8 bases between the germline ends.

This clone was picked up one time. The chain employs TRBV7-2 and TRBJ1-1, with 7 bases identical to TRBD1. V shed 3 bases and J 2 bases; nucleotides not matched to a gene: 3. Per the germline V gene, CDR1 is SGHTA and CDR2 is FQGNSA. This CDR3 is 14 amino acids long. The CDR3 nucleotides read TGTGCCAGCAGCTTGGGACAGATTAACACTGAAGCTTTCTTT. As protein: CASSLGQINTEAFF.

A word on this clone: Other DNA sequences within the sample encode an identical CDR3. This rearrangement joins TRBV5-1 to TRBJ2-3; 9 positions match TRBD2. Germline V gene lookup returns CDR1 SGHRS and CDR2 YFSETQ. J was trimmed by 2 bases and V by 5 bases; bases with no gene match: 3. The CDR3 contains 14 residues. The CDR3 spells CASRLAGSTDTQYF. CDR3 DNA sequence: TGCGCCAGCAGACTAGCGGGTTCCACAGATACGCAGTATTTT.

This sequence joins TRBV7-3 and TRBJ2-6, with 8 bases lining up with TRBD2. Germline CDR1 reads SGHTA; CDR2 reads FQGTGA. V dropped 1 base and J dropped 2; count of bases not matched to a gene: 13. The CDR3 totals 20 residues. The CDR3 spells CASSLKGGGLAPTGANVLTF. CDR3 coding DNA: TGTGCCAGCAGCTTAAAGGGGGGAGGACTAGCCCCAACTGGGGCCAACGTCCTGACTTTC.

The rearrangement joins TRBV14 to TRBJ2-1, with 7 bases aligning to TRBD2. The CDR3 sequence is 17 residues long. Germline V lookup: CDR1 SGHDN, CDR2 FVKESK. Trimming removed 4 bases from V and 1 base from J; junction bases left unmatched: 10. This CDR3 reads CASSPASGRGSYNEQFF. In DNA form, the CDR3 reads TGTGCCAGCAGCCCGGCGTCGGGGAGGGGTTCCTACAATGAGCAGTTCTTC.

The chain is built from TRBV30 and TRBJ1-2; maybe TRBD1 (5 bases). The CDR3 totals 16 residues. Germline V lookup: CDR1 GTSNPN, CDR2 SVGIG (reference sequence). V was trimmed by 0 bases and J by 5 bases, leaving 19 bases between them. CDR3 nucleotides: TGTGCCTGGAGTGTAGGGTACGAAGCAGGGAGTTATGGCTACACCTTC. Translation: CAWSVGYEAGSYGYTF.

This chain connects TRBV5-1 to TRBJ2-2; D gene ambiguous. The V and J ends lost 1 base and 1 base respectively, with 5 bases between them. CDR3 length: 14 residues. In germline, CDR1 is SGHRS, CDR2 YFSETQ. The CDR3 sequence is CASSLMGNTGELFF. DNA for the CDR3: TGCGCCAGCAGCTTGATGGGGAACACCGGGGAGCTGTTTTTT.

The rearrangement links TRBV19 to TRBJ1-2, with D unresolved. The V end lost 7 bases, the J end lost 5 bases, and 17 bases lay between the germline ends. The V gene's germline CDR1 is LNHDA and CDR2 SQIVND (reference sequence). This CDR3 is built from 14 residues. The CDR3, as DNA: TGTGCCAGTACCCCTTGGGCGGTTGGGTATGGCTACACCTTC. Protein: CASTPWAVGYGYTF.

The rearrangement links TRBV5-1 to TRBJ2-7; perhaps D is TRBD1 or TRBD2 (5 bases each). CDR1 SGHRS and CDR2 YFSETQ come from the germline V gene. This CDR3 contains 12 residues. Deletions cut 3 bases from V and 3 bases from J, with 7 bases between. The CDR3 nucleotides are TGCGCCAGCAGCTGGGGGAACTACGAGCAGTACTTC. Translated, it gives CASSWGNYEQYF.

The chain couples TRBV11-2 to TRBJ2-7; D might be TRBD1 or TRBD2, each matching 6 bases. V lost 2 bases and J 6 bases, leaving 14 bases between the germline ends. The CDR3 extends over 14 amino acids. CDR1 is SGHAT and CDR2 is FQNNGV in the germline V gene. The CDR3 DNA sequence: TGTGCCAGCAGCTTAACCGGGGGCGTTAGCGAGCAGTACTTC. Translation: CASSLTGGVSEQYF.

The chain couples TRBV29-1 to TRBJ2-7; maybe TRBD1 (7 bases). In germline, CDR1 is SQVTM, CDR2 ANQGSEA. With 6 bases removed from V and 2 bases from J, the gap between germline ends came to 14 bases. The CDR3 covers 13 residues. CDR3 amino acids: CSVQGGSPYEQYF. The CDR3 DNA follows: TGCAGCGTGCAGGGGGGATCCCCCTACGAGCAGTACTTC.

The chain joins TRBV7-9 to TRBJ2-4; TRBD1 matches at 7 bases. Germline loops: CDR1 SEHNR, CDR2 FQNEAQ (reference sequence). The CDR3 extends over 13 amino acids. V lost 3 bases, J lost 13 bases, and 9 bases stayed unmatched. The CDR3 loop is CASSLYLTGTQYF. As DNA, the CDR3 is TGTGCCAGCAGCTTGTATTTGACAGGGACGCAGTACTTC.

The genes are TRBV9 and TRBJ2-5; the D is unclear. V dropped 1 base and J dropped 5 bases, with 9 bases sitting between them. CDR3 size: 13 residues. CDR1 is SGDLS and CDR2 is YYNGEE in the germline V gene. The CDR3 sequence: CASSVRTAETQYF. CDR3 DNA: TGTGCCAGCAGCGTACGGACGGCGGAGACCCAGTACTTC. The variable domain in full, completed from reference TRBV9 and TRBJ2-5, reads DSGVTQTPKHLITATGQRVTLRCSPRSGDLSVYWYQQSLDQGLQFLIQYYNGEERAKGNILERFSAQQFPDLHSELNLSSLELGDSALYFCASSVRTAETQYFGPGTRLLVL.

The CDR3 protein is CASGGASYEQYF. The CDR3 coding sequence is TGTGCCAGCGGAGGGGCGTCCTACGAGCAGTACTTC. J is TRBJ2-7 and V is TRBV7-8; D is perhaps TRBD2 (6 bases). Trimming pared 8 bases from V and 1 base from J, leaving 9 bases between. This CDR3 is 12 amino acids long. Germline-derived CDR1 and CDR2 are SGHVS and FQNEAQ.

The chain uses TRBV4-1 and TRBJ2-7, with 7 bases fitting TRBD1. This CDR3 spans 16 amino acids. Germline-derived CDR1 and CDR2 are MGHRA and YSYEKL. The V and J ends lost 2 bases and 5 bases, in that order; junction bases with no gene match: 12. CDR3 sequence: CASSQTQTGSRHEQYF. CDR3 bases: TGCGCCAGCAGCCAAACCCAGACAGGGAGTAGACACGAGCAGTACTTC.

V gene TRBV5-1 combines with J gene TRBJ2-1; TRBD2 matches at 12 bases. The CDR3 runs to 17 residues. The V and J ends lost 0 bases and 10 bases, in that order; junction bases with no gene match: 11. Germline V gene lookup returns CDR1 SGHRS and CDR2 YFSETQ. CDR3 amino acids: CASSLETSGRMIREQFF. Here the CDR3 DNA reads TGCGCCAGCAGCTTGGAAACTAGCGGGAGGATGATCCGGGAGCAGTTCTTC.

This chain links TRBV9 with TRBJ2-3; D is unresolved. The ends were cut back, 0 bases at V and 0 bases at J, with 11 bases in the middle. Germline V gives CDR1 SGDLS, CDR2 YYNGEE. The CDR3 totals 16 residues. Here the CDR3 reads CASSVAPTPSTDTQYF. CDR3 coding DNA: TGTGCCAGCAGCGTAGCCCCGACCCCTAGCACAGATACGCAGTATTTT.

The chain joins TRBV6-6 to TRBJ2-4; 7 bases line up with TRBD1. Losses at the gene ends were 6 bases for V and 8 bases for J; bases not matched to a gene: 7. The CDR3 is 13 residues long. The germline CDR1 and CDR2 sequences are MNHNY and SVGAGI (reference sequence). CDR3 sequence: CASRGYRGHIQYF. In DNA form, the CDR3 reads TGTGCCAGCAGAGGATACAGGGGACACATTCAGTACTTC.

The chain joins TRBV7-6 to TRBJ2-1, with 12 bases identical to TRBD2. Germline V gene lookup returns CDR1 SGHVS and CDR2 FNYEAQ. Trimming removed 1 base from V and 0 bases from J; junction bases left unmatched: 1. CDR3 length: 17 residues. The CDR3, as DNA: TGTGCCAGCAGCTTAGGACTAGCGGGAGACTCCTACAATGAGCAGTTCTTC. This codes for CASSLGLAGDSYNEQFF.

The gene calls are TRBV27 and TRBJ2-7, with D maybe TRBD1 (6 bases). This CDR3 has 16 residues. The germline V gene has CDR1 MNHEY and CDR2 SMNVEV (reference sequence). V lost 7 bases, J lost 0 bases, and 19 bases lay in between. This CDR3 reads CASINTKRGSSYEQYF. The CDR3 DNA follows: TGTGCCAGCATTAACACCAAAAGGGGGTCCTCCTACGAGCAGTACTTC.

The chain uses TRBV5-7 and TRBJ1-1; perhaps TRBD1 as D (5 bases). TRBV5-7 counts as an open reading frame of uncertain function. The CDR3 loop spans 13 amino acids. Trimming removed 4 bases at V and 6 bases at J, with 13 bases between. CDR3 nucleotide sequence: TGTGCCAGCAGCGGGGCCCCAGAGCCTGAAGCTTTCTTT. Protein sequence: CASSGAPEPEAFF.

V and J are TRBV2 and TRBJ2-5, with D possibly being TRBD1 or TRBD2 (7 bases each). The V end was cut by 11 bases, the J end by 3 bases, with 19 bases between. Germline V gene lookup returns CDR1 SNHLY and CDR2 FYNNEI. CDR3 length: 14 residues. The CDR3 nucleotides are TGTGCCTACAGGGAGGGGGCGGTTAAAGAGACCCAGTACTTC. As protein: CAYREGAVKETQYF.

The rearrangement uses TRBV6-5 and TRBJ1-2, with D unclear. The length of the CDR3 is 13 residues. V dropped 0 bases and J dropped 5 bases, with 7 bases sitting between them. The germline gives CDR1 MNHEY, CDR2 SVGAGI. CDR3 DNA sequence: TGTGCCAGCAGTTACTCCGCGACATATGGCTACACCTTC. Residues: CASSYSATYGYTF.

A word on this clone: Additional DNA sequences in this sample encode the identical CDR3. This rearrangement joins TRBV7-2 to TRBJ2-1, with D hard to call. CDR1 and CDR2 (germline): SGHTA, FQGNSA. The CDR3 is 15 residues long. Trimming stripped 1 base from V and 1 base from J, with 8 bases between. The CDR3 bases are TGTGCCAGCAGCTTAGGGCCGTCATCCTACAATGAGCAGTTCTTC. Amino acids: CASSLGPSSYNEQFF.

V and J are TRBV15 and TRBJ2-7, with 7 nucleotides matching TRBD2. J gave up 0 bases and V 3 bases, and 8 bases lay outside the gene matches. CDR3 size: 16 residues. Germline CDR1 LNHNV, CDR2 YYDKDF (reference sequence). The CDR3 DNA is TGTGCCACCAGCAGGACTAGGGGAGGGAGCTCCTACGAGCAGTACTTC. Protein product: CATSRTRGGSSYEQYF. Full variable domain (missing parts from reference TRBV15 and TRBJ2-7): DAMVIQNPRYQVTQFGKPVTLSCSQTLNHNVMYWYQQKSSQAPKLLFHYYDKDFNNEADTPDNFQSRRPNTSFCFLDIRSPGLGDTAMYLCATSRTRGGSSYEQYFGPGTRLTVT.

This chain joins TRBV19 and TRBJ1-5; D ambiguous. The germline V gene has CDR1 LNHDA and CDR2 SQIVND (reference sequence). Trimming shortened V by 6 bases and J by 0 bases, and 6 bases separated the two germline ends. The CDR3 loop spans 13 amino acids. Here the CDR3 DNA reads TGTGCCAGTAGCTCAAATAGCAATCAGCCCCAGCATTTT. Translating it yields CASSSNSNQPQHF.